One and the same sample provided the 10 T cell receptor beta chains below, sequenced in a study of response to subunit inactivated influenza vaccine. From the RT-PCR reads, TCRdb called clonotypes with MiXCR, one entry per CDR3 protein. Among roughly 460,000 distinct CDR3 sequences listed, approximately 10% were seen once. Source: PBMCs from blood, taken 40 to 50 days after vaccination. These receptors all come from a man aged 45 to 65 who received an inactivated influenza vaccine.

This sequence joins TRBV6-2 or TRBV6-3 and TRBJ2-1; 7 nucleotides agree with TRBD1. This CDR3 is built from 13 residues. CDR1 is MNHEY and CDR2 is SVGEGT in the germline V gene. The V and J ends lost 6 bases and 12 bases, in that order; junction bases with no gene match: 11. CDR3 in amino acids: CASSPGTAQGQFF. CDR3 nucleotides: TGTGCCAGCAGCCCCGGGACAGCACAGGGGCAGTTCTTC.

This clonotype came up a few times. The chain uses TRBV6-1 and TRBJ1-2; no firm D call. Germline CDR1 reads MNHNS; CDR2 reads SASEGT. Trimming took 6 bases from V and 0 from J, leaving 14 bases between them. The CDR3 totals 15 residues. The CDR3 DNA reads as TGTGCCAGCAGCACCCTCCGCCCGCCTAACTATGGCTACACCTTC. It encodes CASSTLRPPNYGYTF.

The V and J genes are TRBV5-6 and TRBJ2-7, with 8 bases fitting TRBD2. The CDR3 extends over 15 amino acids. CDR1 and CDR2 from the germline V gene are SGHDT and YYEEEE. After removal of 4 bases from V and 3 bases from J, the junction contained 9 bases not matched to a gene. The CDR3 DNA reads TGTGCCAGCAGCACCTTCCGCGGGAGGAACTACGAGCAGTACTTC. This encodes CASSTFRGRNYEQYF.

In this sample, this clonotype turned up a few times. The rearrangement joins TRBV6-2 or TRBV6-3 to TRBJ2-1; D may be TRBD1 (5 bases). The CDR3 sequence is 13 residues long. Germline V gene lookup returns CDR1 MNHEY and CDR2 SVGEGT. The V end lost 7 bases, the J end lost 9 bases, and 16 bases lay between the germline ends. The CDR3 sequence: CASTEDTASEQFF. The DNA of the CDR3 is TGTGCCAGCACCGAGGACACGGCTTCTGAGCAGTTCTTC.

This chain uses TRBV11-2 with TRBJ2-5; D is perhaps TRBD1 or TRBD2 (5 bases each). Per germline, CDR1 SGHAT and CDR2 FQNNGV. V lost 3 bases to trimming and J lost 5 bases, with 16 bases between them. The CDR3 is 15 residues long. CDR3 region: CASSFRDGLMETQYF. The CDR3 DNA is TGTGCCAGCAGCTTCCGGGACGGTCTGATGGAGACCCAGTACTTC.

The genes are TRBV21-1 and TRBJ2-5; the table's D gene call, TRBD1, was not cross checked with the DNA. TRBV21-1 is marked as a pseudogene. CDR3 length: 16 amino acids. The CDR3 sequence: CASSYGDRTTIETQYF. The DNA for the CDR3 is TGTGCCAGCAGCTATGGGGACAGGACGACAATTGAGACCCAGTACTTC.

The chain carries TRBV28 and TRBJ2-1, with 8 positions matching TRBD2. Trimming cost V 3 bases and J 8 bases; bases outside gene matches: 12. There are 16 residues in the CDR3. Per germline, CDR1 MDHEN and CDR2 SYDVKM. This chain's CDR3 is CASSLPWAGGLYEQFF. CDR3 bases: TGTGCCAGCAGTTTGCCGTGGGCGGGAGGTTTGTATGAGCAGTTCTTC. The full variable domain, in which reference TRBV28 and TRBJ2-1 provide the parts outside the CDR3, is DVKVTQSSRYLVKRTGEKVFLECVQDMDHENMFWYRQDPGLGLRLIYFSYDVKMKEKGDIPEGYSVSREKKERFSLILESASTNQTSMYLCASSLPWAGGLYEQFFGPGTRLTVL.

This clonotype has more than one count but fewer than ten. V gene TRBV5-6 combines with J gene TRBJ2-7; TRBD1 aligns across 7 bases. CDR1 is SGHDT, CDR2 YYEEEE, per germline. The CDR3 is 13 residues long. V was clipped by 4 bases and J by 7 bases; unmatched bases: 8. For the CDR3, the DNA is TGTGCCAGCAGCCGGGACAGAACCTTTGAGCAGTACTTC. This sequence encodes CASSRDRTFEQYF.

This clonotype occurred a few times. The chain is built from TRBV7-2 and TRBJ1-3, with D possibly matching TRBD1 (5 bases). The V end lost 5 bases, the J end lost 3 bases, and 14 bases lay between the germline ends. Germline loops: CDR1 SGHTA, CDR2 FQGNSA. The CDR3 has 15 amino acids. CDR3 DNA sequence: TGTGCCAGCAGCCAGTCCGGGGCAGGTGGAAACACCATATATTTT. It specifies CASSQSGAGGNTIYF.

In this sample, this clonotype turned up a few times. V gene TRBV11-2 combines with J gene TRBJ2-5; possible D gene TRBD1, 6 bases. The CDR3 totals 14 residues. Looked up from germline, CDR1 is SGHAT and CDR2 is FQNNGV. V was clipped by 6 bases and J by 7 bases, with 18 bases between them. As DNA, the CDR3 is TGTGCCAGCAGACCGAACAGGGCCCCCAGGACCCAGTACTTC. Protein product: CASRPNRAPRTQYF.